This TCR beta chain was captured by sequencing in a study of glioma-infiltrating T cells after dendritic cell vaccination. For the study at large: Patients received three intradermal dendritic cell vaccine injections at biweekly intervals.

The PCR used 60 V beta and 13 J beta primers. Produced via immunoSEQ multiplex PCR; TCRdb's table is partial and in-frame only. The data contain about 67,000 clones, approximately 80% of them singletons. The V segment lost 4 bases and the J segment 5 bases; nucleotides outside the gene matches: 13. Germline-derived CDR1 and CDR2 are KGHSH and LQKENI. This CDR3 is 16 amino acids long. The TCR originated in a human donor with glioblastoma. The sample consisted of blood, taken before dendritic cell vaccination. The chain couples TRBV18 to TRBJ1-1; TRBD1 matches at 7 bases. In DNA, the CDR3 is TGTGCCAGCTCACGACTACAGGGGCGCGATGTGACTGAAGCTTTCTTT. Translating it yields CASSRLQGRDVTEAFF.